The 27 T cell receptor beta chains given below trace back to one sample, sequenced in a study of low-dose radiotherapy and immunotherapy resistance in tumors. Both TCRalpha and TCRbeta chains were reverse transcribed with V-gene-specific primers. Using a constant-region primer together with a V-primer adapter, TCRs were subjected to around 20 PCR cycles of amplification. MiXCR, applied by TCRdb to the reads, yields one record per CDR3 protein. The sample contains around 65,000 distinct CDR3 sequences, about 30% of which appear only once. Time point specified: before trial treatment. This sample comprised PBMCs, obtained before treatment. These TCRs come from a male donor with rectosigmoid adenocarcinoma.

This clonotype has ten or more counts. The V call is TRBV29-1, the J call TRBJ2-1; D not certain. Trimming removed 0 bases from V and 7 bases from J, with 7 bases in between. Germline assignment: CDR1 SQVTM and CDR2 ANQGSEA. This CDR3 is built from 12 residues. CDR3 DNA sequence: TGCAGCGTTGAAGATCTGGGGAATGAGCAGTTCTTC. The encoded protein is CSVEDLGNEQFF.

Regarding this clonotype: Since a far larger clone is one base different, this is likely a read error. Here the CDR3 reads CSVAGASGNSNEQYF. The DNA of the CDR3 is TGCAGCGTTGCGGGGGCCAGCGGAAACTCTAATGAGCAGTACTTC. The chain uses TRBV29-1 and TRBJ2-4; possibly TRBD1 or TRBD2 for D (6 bases each). The germline V and J ends were trimmed by 4 bases and 13 bases, with 26 bases remaining between them. The germline V gene has CDR1 SQVTM and CDR2 ANQGSEA. The CDR3 sequence is 15 residues long.

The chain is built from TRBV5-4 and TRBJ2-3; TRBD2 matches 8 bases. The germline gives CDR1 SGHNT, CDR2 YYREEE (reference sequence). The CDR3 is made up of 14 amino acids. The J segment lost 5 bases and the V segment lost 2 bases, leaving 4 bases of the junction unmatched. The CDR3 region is CASSFGLAVDTQYF. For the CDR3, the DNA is TGTGCCAGCAGCTTCGGACTAGCAGTAGATACGCAGTATTTT.

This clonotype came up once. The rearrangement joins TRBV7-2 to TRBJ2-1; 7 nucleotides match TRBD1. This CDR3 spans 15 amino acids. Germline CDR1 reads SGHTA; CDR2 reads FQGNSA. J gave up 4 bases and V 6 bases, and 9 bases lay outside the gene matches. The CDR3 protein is CASRRPGQTYNEQFF. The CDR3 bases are TGTGCCAGCAGACGGCCGGGACAGACTTACAATGAGCAGTTCTTC.

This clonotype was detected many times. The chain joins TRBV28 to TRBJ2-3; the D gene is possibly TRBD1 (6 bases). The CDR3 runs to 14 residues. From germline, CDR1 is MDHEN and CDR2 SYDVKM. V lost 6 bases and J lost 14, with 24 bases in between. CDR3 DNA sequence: TGTGCCAGCAGCCCCCCCGGGACAAACGCAGGAAGGTATTTT. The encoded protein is CASSPPGTNAGRYF.

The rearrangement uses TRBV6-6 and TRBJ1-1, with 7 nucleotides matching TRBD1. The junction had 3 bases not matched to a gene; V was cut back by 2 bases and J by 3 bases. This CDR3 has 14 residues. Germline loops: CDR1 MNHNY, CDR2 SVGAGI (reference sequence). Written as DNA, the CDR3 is TGTGCCAGCAGTTACGACAGGGCCGACACTGAAGCTTTCTTT. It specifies CASSYDRADTEAFF.

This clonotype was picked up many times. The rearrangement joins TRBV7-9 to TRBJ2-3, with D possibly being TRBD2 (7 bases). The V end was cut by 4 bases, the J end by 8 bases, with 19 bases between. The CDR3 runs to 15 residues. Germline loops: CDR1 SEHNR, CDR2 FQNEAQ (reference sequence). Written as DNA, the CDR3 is TGTGCCAGCAGCTCGGGGGCGGCGGGAGAAAGTACGCAGTATTTT. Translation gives CASSSGAAGESTQYF.

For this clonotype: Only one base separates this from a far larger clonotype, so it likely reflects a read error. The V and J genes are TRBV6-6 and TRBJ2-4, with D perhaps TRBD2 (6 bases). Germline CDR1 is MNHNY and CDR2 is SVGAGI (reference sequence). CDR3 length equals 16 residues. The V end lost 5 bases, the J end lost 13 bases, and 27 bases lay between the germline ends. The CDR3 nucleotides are TGTGCCAGCAGTCAGATAGCGGAAACAGGCAGGAGTGAGCAGTACTTC. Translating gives CASSQIAETGRSEQYF.

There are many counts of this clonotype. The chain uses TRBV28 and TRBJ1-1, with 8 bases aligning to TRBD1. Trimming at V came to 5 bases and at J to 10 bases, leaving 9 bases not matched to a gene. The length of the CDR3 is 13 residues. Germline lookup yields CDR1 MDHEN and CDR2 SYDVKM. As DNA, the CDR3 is TGTGCCAGCAGTGCCATGGACAGGGAGGGAGCTTTCTTT. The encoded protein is CASSAMDREGAFF.

CDR3 region: CASSYQGGSNQPQHF. In DNA form, the CDR3 reads TGTGCCAGCAGCTACCAGGGCGGTAGCAATCAGCCCCAGCATTTT. The chain carries TRBV7-2 and TRBJ1-5, with D perhaps TRBD1 (5 bases). Germline-derived CDR1 and CDR2 are SGHTA and FQGNSA. The CDR3 extends over 15 amino acids. The V and J ends lost 4 bases and 0 bases respectively, with 10 bases between them.

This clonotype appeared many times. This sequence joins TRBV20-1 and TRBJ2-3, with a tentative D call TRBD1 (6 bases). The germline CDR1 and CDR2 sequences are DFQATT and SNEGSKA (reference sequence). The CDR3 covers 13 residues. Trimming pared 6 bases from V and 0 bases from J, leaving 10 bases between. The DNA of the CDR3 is TGCAGTGCAAGGGACACTAGCACAGATACGCAGTATTTT. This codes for CSARDTSTDTQYF.

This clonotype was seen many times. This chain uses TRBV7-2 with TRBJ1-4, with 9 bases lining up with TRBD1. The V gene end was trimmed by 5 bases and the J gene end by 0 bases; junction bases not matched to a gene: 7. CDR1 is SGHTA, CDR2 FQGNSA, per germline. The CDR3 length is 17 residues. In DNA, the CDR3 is TGTGCCAGCAGCCTTAGACAGGGGGTTACAACTAATGAAAAACTGTTTTTT. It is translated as CASSLRQGVTTNEKLFF.

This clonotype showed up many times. The CDR3 DNA follows: TGTGCCAGCAGCTTAGGGACAGGGACAGATACGCAGTATTTT. This translates into CASSLGTGTDTQYF. This chain links TRBV11-2 with TRBJ2-3; 8 nucleotides line up with TRBD1. This CDR3 region has 14 residues. Germline V gene data show CDR1 as SGHAT and CDR2 as FQNNGV. V shed 1 base, J shed 3 bases, and the junction held 0 bases outside the gene matches.

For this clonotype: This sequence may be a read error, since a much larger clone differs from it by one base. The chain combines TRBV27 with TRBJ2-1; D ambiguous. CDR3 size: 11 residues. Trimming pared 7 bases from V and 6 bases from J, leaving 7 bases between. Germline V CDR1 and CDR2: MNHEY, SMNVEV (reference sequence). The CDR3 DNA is TGTGCCAGCATCCAGTTCAATGAGCAGTTCTTC. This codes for CASIQFNEQFF.

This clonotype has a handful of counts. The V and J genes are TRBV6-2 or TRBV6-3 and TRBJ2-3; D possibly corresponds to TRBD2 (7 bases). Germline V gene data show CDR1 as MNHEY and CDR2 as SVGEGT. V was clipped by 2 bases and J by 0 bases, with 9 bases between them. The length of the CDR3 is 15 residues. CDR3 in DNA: TGTGCCAGCAGTTACGCGGGGGCTAGCACAGATACGCAGTATTTT. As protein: CASSYAGASTDTQYF.

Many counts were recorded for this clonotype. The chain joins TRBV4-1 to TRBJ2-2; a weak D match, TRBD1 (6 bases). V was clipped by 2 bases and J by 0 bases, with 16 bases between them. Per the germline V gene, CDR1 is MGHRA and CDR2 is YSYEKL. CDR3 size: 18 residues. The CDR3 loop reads CASSQWLQGHSNTGELFF. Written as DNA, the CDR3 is TGCGCCAGCAGCCAATGGCTTCAGGGACATTCGAACACCGGGGAGCTGTTTTTT.

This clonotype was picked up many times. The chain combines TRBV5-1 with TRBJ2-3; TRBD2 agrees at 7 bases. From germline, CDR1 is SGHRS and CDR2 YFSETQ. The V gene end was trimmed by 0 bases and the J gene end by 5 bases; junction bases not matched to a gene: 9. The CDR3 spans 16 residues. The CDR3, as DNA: TGCGCCAGCAGCTTGGCCGACTCGTTAGCGGGAGATACGCAGTATTTT. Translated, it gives CASSLADSLAGDTQYF.

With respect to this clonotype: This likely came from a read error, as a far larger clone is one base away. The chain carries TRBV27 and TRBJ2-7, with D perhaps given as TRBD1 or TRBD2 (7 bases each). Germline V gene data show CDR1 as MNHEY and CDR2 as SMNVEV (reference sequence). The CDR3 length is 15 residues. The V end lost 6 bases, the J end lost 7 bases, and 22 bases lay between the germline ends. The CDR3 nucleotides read TGTGCCAGCAGCTTGGGAGGGACAGTGTACAATGAGCAGTACTTC. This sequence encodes CASSLGGTVYNEQYF.

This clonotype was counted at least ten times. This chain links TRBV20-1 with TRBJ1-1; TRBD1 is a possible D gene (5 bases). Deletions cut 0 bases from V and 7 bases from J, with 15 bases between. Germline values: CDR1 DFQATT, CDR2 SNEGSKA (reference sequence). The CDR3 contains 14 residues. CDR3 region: CSARDWGRVSEAFF. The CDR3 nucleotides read TGCAGTGCTAGAGATTGGGGCAGGGTTAGTGAAGCTTTCTTT.

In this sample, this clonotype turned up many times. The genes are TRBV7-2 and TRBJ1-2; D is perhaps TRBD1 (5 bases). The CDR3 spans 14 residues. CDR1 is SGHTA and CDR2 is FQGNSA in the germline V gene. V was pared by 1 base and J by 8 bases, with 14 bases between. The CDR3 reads CASSLDGTLRGYTF. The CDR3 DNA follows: TGTGCCAGCAGCTTAGACGGGACTCTTAGGGGCTACACCTTC.

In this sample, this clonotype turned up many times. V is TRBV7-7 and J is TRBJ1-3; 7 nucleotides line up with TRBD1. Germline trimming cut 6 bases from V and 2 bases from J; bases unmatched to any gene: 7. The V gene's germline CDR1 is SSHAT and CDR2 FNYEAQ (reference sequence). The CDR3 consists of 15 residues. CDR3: CASSSGQAAGNTIYF. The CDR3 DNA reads TGTGCCAGCAGTTCCGGACAGGCGGCTGGAAACACCATATATTTT.

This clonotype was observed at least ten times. CDR3 nucleotide sequence: TGTGCCAGCAGTTTTCGGGGCGGTGGGGAAAAACTGTTTTTT. Residues: CASSFRGGGEKLFF. The chain uses TRBV12-3 or TRBV12-4 and TRBJ1-4; perhaps TRBD1 as D (5 bases). V lost 3 bases to trimming and J lost 8 bases, with 13 bases between them. The CDR3 totals 14 residues.

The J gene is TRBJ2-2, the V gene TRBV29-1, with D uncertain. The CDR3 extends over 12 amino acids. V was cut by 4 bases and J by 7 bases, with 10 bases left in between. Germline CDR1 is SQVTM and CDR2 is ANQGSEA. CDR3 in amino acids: CSVGRVGGELFF. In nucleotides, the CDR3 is TGCAGCGTTGGACGGGTAGGCGGGGAGCTGTTTTTT.

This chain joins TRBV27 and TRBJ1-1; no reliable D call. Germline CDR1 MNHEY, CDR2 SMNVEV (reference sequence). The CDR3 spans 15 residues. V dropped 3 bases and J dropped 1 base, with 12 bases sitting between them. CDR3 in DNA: TGTGCCAGCAGTTTTTTTTCGAATAGGAACACTGAAGCTTTCTTT. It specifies CASSFFSNRNTEAFF.

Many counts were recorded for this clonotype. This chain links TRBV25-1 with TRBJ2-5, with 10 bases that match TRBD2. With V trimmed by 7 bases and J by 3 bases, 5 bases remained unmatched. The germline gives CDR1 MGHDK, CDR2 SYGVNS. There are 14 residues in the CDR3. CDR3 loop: CASNGLAAKETQYF. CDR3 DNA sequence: TGTGCCAGCAACGGACTAGCGGCCAAAGAGACCCAGTACTTC.

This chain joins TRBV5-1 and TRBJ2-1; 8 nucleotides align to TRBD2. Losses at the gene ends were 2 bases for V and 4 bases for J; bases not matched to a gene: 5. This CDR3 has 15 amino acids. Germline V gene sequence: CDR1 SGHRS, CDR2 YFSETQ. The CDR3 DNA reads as TGCGCCAGCAGCTTACCGGGACTAGAATACAATGAGCAGTTCTTC. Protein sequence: CASSLPGLEYNEQFF.

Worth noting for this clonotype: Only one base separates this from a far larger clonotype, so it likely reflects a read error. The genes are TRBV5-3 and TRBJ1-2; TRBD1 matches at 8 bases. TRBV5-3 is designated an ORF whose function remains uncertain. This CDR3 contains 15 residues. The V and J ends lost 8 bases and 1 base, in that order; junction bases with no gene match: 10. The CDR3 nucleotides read TGTGCCAGCAGCACCCTGGACAGGGTTAACTATGGCTACACCTTC. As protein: CASSTLDRVNYGYTF.